This TCR beta chain was sequenced in a study of T cells after yellow fever vaccination. Study details: SMART-Seq v4 Ultra Low Input prepared libraries from low-cell fractions. Study outcomes and limitations: It was a small share of clonotypes that appeared in both CD4 and CD8 compartments.

This clonotype was seen only a few times. Its antigen is not known. Universal primer sites and UMIs were introduced during 5'RACE template-switching synthesis of TCR cDNA. TCRdb ran MiXCR on the 5' RACE reads and lists one entry per CDR3 protein. The table includes 250,000 to 300,000 distinct CDR3 sequences, 8.7% detected once. Germline CDR1 and CDR2: LGHNA and YSLEER. Trimming removed 0 bases at V and 6 bases at J, with 9 bases between. The CDR3 has 15 amino acids. The genes are TRBV4-3 and TRBJ1-6; D remains unclear. The sequences come from CD4+ T cells sorted from PBMCs, collected 5 days after the yellow fever booster vaccination. This sequence was found in a man younger than 35 who received the YFV17D yellow fever vaccine. CDR3 coding DNA: TGCGCCAGCAGCCAAGAGCGGTTCCCTAATTCACCCCTCCACTTT. It specifies CASSQERFPNSPLHF.